This T cell receptor (beta chain) emerged from a study of B cell selection in AIRE deficiency. Sequencing used immunoSEQ multiplex PCR; TCRdb keeps in-frame clones, though not all of them. The sample includes roughly 25,000 clones, roughly 95% of them seen just once. Conventional CD4 T cells were sorted as CD4+CD127+ cells. Controls came from healthy donors unrelated to patients. Study-level points and caveats: Shared Treg sequences were biased toward short CDR3s with few non-templated nucleotide insertions. AIRE-deficient Tconv and Treg repertoires matched healthy donors in TCRBV, CDR3 length, diversity. Of 3,000 to 4,500 shared Treg TCRbeta sequences, around 30% were healthy-only, about 8.6% patient-only.

This CDR3 spans 15 amino acids. Per germline, CDR1 MNHEY and CDR2 SVGAGI. Trimming cost V 6 bases and J 9 bases; bases outside gene matches: 10. Comment on this clone: Its matching antigen is unknown.

The chain couples TRBV6-5 to TRBJ1-6; 8 bases align to TRBD1. This TCR derives from a human donor in good health. Source material: CD4+CD127+ conventional T cells sorted from PBMCs. The CDR3 reads CASSPRTGKSSPLHF. CDR3 coding DNA: TGTGCCAGCAGCCCCCGGACAGGGAAAAGTTCACCCCTCCACTTT.